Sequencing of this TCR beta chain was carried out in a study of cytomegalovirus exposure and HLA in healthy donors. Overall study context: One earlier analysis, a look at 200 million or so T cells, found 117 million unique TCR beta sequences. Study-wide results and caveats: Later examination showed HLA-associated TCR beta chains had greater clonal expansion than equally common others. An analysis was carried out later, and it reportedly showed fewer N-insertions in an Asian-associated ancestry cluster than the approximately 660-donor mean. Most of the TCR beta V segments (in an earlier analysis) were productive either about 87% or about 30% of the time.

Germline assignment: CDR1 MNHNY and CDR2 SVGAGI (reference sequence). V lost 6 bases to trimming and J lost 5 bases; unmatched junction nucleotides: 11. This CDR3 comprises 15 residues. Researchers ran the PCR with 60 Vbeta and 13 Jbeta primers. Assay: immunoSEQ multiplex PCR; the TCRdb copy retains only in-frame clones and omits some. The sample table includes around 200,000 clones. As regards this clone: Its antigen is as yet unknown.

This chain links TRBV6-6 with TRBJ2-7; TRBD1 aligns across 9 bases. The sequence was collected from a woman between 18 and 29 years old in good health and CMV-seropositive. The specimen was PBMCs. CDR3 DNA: TGTGCCAGCAGACAACAACAGGGGGCTTTTCACGAGCAGTACTTC. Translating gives CASRQQQGAFHEQYF.